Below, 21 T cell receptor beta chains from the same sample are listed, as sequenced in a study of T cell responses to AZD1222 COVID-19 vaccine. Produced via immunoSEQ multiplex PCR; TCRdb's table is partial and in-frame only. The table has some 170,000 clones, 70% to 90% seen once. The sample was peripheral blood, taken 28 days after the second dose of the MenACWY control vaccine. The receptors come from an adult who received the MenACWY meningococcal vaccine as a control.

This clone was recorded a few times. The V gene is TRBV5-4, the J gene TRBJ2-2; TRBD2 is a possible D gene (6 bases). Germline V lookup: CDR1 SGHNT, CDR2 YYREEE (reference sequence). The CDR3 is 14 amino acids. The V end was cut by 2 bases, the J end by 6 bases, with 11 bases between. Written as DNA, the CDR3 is TGTGCCAGCAGCTTCGGGGGTGAGGCCGGGGAGCTGTTTTTT. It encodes CASSFGGEAGELFF.

CDR3 sequence reads: CASSLHGLGYGYTF. DNA of the CDR3: TGTGCCAGCAGTTTACACGGTCTGGGTTATGGCTACACCTTC. The chain links TRBV27 to TRBJ1-2; D remains ambiguous. V was pared by 2 bases and J by 5 bases, with 12 bases between. The CDR3 is 14 amino acids. Germline V gene lookup returns CDR1 MNHEY and CDR2 SMNVEV (reference sequence).

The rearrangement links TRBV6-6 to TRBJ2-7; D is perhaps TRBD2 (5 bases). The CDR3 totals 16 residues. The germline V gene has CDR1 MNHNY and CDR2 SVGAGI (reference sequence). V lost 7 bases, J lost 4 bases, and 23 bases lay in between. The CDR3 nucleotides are TGTGCCAGCACCCCCCGCGGCGGAGGTTGGCAATACGAGCAGTACTTC. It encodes CASTPRGGGWQYEQYF.

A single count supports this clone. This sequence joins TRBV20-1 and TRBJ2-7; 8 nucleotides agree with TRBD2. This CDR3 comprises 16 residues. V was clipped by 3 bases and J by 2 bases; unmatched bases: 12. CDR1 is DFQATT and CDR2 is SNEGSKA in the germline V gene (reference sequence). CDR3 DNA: TGCAGTGCTAGTCCTCCAAGCGGGAGAGGGCCCTACGAGCAGTACTTC. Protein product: CSASPPSGRGPYEQYF.

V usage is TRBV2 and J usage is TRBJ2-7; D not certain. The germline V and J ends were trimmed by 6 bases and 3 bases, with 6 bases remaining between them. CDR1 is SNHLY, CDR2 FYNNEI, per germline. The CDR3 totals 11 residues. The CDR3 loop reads CASSGFYEQYF. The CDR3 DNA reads TGTGCCAGCAGCGGTTTCTACGAGCAGTACTTC.

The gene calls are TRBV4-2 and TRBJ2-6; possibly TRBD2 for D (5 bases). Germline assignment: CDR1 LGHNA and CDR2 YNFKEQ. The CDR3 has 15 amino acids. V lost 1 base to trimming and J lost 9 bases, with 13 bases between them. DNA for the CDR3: TGTGCCAGCAGCCAAGGGACTTTTCGCAGCAACGTCCTGACTTTC. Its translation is CASSQGTFRSNVLTF.

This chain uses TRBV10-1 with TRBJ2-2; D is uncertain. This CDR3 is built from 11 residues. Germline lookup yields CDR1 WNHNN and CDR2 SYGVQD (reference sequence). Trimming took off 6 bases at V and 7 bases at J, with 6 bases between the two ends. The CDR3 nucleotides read TGCGCCAGCAGGGGTAACGGGGAGCTGTTTTTT. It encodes CASRGNGELFF.

The CDR3 nucleotides are TGTGCCAGCAGCAAGGACGGGGCCAAAAACATTCAGTACTTC. Translation: CASSKDGAKNIQYF. V usage is TRBV7-9 and J usage is TRBJ2-4; D unresolved. The CDR3 runs 14 residues. V was pared by 5 bases and J by 1 base, with 9 bases between. Germline CDR1 reads SEHNR; CDR2 reads FQNEAQ (reference sequence).

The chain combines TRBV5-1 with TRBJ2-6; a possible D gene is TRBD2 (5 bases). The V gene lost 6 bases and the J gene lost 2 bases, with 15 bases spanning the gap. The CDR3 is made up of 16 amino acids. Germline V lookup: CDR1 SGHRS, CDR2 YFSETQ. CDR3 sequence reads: CASTQLPGTGANVLTF. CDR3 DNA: TGCGCCAGCACCCAATTACCGGGGACTGGGGCCAACGTCCTGACTTTC. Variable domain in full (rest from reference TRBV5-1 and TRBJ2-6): KAGVTQTPRYLIKTRGQQVTLSCSPISGHRSVSWYQQTPGQGLQFLFEYFSETQRNKGNFPGRFSGRQFSNSRSEMNVSTLELGDSALYLCASTQLPGTGANVLTFGAGSRLTVL.

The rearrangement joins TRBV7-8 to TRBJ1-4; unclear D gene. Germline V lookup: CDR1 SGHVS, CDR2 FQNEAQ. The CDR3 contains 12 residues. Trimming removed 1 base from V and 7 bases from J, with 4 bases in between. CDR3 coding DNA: TGTGCCAGCAGCTTAGGGAGTGAAAAACTGTTTTTT. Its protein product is CASSLGSEKLFF.

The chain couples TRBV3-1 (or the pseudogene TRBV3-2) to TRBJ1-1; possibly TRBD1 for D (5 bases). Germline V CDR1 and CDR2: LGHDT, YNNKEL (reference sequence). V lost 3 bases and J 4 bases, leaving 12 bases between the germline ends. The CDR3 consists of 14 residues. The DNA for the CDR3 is TGTGCCAGCAGCCATATAGGACACTCCACTGAAGCTTTCTTT. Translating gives CASSHIGHSTEAFF.

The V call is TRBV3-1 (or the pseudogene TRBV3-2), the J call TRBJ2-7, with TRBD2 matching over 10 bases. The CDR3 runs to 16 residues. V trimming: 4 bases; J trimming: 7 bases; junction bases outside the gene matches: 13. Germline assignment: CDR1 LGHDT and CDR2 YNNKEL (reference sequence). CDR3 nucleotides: TGTGCCAGCAGCCCATTTCATGGGGGACTAGCGAGGGAGCAGTACTTC. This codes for CASSPFHGGLAREQYF.

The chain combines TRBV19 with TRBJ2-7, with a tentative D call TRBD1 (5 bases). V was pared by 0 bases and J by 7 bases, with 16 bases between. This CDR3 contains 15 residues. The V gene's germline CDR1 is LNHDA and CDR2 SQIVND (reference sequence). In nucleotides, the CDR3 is TGTGCCAGTAGTATAGACACCGGCCCAAGGGGAGAGCAGTACTTC. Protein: CASSIDTGPRGEQYF.

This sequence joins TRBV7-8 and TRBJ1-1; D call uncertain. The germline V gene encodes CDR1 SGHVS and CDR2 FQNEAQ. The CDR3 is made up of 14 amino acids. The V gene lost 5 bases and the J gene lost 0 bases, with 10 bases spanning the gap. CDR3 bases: TGTGCCAGCAGCGAGATGACACTGAACACTGAAGCTTTCTTT. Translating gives CASSEMTLNTEAFF.

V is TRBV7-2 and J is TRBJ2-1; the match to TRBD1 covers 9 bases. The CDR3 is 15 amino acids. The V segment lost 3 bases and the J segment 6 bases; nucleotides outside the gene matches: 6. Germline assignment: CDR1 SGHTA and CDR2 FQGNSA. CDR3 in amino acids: CASSFAGTGFNEQFF. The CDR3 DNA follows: TGTGCCAGCAGCTTCGCCGGGACAGGGTTCAATGAGCAGTTCTTC.

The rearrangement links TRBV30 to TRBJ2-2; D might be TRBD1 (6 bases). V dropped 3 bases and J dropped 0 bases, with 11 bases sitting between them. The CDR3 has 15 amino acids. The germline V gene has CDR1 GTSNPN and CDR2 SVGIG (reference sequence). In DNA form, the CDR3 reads TGTGCCTGGAGCTGGGGGCAGACGAACACCGGGGAGCTGTTTTTT. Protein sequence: CAWSWGQTNTGELFF. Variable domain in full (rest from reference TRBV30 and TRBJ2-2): SQTIHQWPATLVQPVGSPLSLECTVEGTSNPNLYWYRQAAGRGLQLLFYSVGIGQISSEVPQNLSASRPQDRQFILSSKKLLLSDSGFYLCAWSWGQTNTGELFFGEGSRLTVL.

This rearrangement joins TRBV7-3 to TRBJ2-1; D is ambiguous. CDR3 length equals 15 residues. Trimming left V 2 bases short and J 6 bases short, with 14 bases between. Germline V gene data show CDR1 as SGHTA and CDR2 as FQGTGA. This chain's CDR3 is CASSLVATQINEQFF. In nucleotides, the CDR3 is TGTGCCAGCAGCTTAGTCGCTACCCAGATCAATGAGCAGTTCTTC.

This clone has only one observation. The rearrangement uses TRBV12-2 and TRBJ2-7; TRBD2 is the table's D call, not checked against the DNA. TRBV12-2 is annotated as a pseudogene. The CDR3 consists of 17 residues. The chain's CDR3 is CASRLHTRTSGTYEQYF. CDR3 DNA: TGTGCAAGTCGCCTTCACACTCGGACTAGCGGAACCTACGAGCAGTACTTC.

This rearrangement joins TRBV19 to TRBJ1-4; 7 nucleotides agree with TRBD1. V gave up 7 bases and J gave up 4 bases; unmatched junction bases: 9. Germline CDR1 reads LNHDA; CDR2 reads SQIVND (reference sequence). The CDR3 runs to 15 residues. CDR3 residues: CASKGGGAGNEKLFF. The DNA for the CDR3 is TGTGCCAGTAAAGGAGGGGGCGCGGGTAATGAAAAACTGTTTTTT.

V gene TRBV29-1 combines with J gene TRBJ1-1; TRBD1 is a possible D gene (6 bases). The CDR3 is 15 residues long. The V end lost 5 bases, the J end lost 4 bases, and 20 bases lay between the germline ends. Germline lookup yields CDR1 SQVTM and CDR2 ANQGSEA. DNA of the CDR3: TGCAGCGTTCTCCGGGGGCGCGGGCCGATCACTGAAGCTTTCTTT. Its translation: CSVLRGRGPITEAFF. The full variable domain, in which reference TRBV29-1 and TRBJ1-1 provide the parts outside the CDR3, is SAVISQKPSRDICQRGTSLTIQCQVDSQVTMMFWYRQQPGQSLTLIATANQGSEATYESGFVIDKFPISRPNLTFSTLTVSNMSPEDSSIYLCSVLRGRGPITEAFFGQGTRLTVV.

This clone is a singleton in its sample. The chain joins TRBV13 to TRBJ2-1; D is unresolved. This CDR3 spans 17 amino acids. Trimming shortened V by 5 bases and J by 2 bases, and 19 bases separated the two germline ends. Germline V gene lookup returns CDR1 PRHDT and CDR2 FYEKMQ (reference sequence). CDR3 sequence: CASSPLLGPRTYNEQFF. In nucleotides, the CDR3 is TGTGCCAGCAGCCCTCTCCTAGGCCCGCGAACCTACAATGAGCAGTTCTTC.